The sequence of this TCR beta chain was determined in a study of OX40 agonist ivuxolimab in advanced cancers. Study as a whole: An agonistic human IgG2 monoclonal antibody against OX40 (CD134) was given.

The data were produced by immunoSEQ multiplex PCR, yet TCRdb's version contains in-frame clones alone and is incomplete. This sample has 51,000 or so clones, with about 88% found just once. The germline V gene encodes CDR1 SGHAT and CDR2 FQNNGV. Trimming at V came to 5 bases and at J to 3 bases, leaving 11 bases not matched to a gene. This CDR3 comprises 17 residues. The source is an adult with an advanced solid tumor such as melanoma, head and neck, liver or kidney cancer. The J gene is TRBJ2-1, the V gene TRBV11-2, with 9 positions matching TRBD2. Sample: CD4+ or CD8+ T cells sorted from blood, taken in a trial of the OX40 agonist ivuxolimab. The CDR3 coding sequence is TGTGCCAGCAGCCCAGACCCTAGAGCGGGGGGCTACAATGAGCAGTTCTTC. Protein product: CASSPDPRAGGYNEQFF.